The T cell receptor beta chain described here comes from a study of cytomegalovirus exposure and HLA in healthy donors (dated 2017 in TCRdb). In terms of the full investigation: According to an earlier analysis of 587 of the donors, roughly 180 million T cells yielded some 110 million unique TCR beta sequences and 276 Gb of sequence data. A later genetic analysis took genome-wide SNP genotypes for about three fifths of the roughly 670 donors and used that subset as a discovery cohort. About five DR-DQ haplotypes were handled as single units for association and clustering, since linkage in the cohort was strong. Class I and class II HLA loci were covered by the typing at four-digit resolution. Donor age, sex, ethnicity and CMV serostatus were compiled alongside the repertoire data. To study patterns of TCR occurrence, a later analysis re-analyzed previously published TCR beta repertoires from around 700 donors and added high-resolution HLA genotyping. The genetic ancestry cluster associated with self-reported Caucasian donors included 65% to 90% of the roughly 380 genotyped donors. The study was designed to test whether signatures of past pathogen exposure could be identified by cataloging public T cell receptors. Using immunosequencing, the study profiled T cell repertoires from around 670 subjects and related those repertoires to cytomegalovirus serostatus. A separate validation cohort of roughly 110 different subjects was used in addition to the roughly 720-subject first cohort. In the later analysis, no new phenotypic data were used to find candidate immune exposures; instead, reliance was placed on TCR beta sequences and their occurrence across donors. All discovery cohort repertoires had been generated on a single sequencing platform. An early release that covered about 640 HLA-typed donors contained about 290 gigabases of sequencing data and about 84 million unique TCR sequences. Among some 400 genotyped donors of the cohort, an average of 235,054 unique TCR beta nucleotide sequences were sequenced per donor, roughly a sixth of them non-productive. To predict cytomegalovirus infection status, the study brought together high-throughput TCR immunosequencing, statistical association of individual TCRs with disease status, and machine learning. An earlier analysis of about 620 of the donors applied high-throughput TCR beta sequencing to assess whether each TCR beta V gene segment acted as functional or pseudogenic. The number of typed donors differed by locus: roughly 629-640 for A, B, C, DRB1 and DQB1; some 500 for DQA1; approximately 600 for DPA1; and 400 to 480 for DPB1. Results the study describes overall, beyond this receptor: Correlated functional status among segregating V segments might be attributable to linkage disequilibrium, but an unknown experimental factor could not be ruled out. Because HLA typing was unavailable for some donors at each locus, only the typed subset was used in association tests. Compared with equally common non-associated chains, HLA-associated TCR beta chains in a later analysis were more clonally expanded and had lower generation probabilities. According to a later genetic analysis, donors in an Asian-associated ancestry cluster had fewer N-insertions in productive TCRs than the approximately 630-donor mean. According to the authors, the approach could potentially be generalized to other disease states and immunological phenotypes. A later analysis found that most CMV-associated TCR beta chains appeared HLA-restricted, with HLA associations seemingly driven largely by CMV exposure. The study gave a list of over 150 TCR beta chains associated with cytomegalovirus. A cluster of highly shared sequence variants was judged likely to be a technical artifact of the sequencing pipeline. While some public TCRs were present in many individuals, most TCR sequences turned up only very rarely across donors. A later analysis reported that several top co-occurrence clusters appeared linked to parvovirus B19, influenza, CMV and Epstein-Barr virus. Specific HLA alleles were associated with roughly 17,000 TCR beta sequences at a false discovery rate of 0.05 in a later analysis. When HLA alleles, especially DR and DQ, strongly co-occurred, TCR associations were difficult to assign to individual alleles. The presence/absence analyses assumed that sequencing depth was roughly uniform across donors, and that assumption may not be true. In vitro tests confirmed that a few of the cytomegalovirus-associated TCR beta chains recognize cytomegalovirus antigens. In a later analysis, TCR association rates were found to vary across HLA loci, with the most associated TCRs seen for DRB1 alleles and the fewest for HLA-C alleles. In an earlier analysis of approximately 600 of the donors, most TCR beta V segments were observed in productive rearrangements about 90% or about 30% of the time, broadly matching IMGT annotations. Because counts were too low, approximately 15 rarely observed V segments, including chromosome 9 orphons, were excluded from the earlier analysis of several hundred of the donors. An association between a missense DCLRE1C variant and V-gene and J-gene trimming of TCR beta chains was found in a later genetic analysis and replicated in an independent cohort. A further reported finding was that TCR beta sequences accurately predicted the HLA-A and HLA-B alleles for most subjects in the first cohort. This cohort had only TCR beta chains sequenced, and the lack of alpha or paired-chain data limited which features could be detected. The classifier was reported to diagnose cytomegalovirus status with high specificity and sensitivity in both the original cohort and the validation cohort. Because the 87-base-pair reads could not distinguish some IMGT-functional V segments, including TRBV6-2 and TRBV6-3, those segments were excluded. The only immune exposure information available for the cohort was CMV serostatus.

The cohort comprised hundreds of healthy bone marrow donors. At the time of sampling, every cohort member was nominally healthy, though immune exposures that went unrecorded were likely present. CMV serostatus was recorded as positive for some 300 and negative for about half of the roughly 700 cohort members, whereas no CMV serostatus was recorded for the donor in question. Each donor provided a peripheral blood sample, and peripheral blood mononuclear cells were used for TCR beta sequencing. Genomic DNA was extracted from the blood cell samples with the Qiagen DNeasy Blood Extraction Kit. The germline V gene (reference sequence) gives CDR1 as SEHNR and CDR2 as FQNEAQ. Measured from the cysteine to the phenylalanine, the CDR3 is 14 residues long. The CDR3 DNA has 42 bases and is translated from base 1. A distance of 8 bases separates the germline ends of V and J, which lose 0 bases and 5 bases respectively.

The library relied on the immunoSEQ multiplex PCR assay. A mixture of 60 forward primers for TCR Vbeta segments and 13 reverse primers for TCR Jbeta segments was used in the multiplex PCR. Amplification of the CDR3 region of rearranged TCR beta genes was performed with a multiplex PCR assay on genomic DNA. The amplified TCR beta libraries were sequenced on the Illumina HiSeq System as 87-base-pair reads. The paper's data handling went like this. A later analysis counted tens of millions of unique TCR beta chains across the 550 to 750 repertoires, and some 11 million of these chains were shared by at least two donors. Raw reads were error-corrected and collapsed into unique sequences by a nearest-neighbor algorithm in which closely related sequences were merged to remove PCR and sequencing errors. CDR3 sequences were aligned to IMGT reference sequences to assign V, D and J gene segments. For a sequence to be retained, a match of at least six nucleotides to both a V gene segment and a J gene segment was required. Rearrangements were classified as productive when the CDR3 lacked stop codons and remained in frame with V and J, and all other rearrangements were classified as non-productive. Following IMGT convention, CDR3 was defined as the stretch from the second conserved V-encoded cysteine to the conserved J-encoded phenylalanine. In an earlier analysis of more than 550 of the donors, sequences lacking an unambiguous match to a single V gene segment were excluded. An earlier analysis of 587 of the donors called V segments functional above 56.7% productive rearrangements and segregating when the between-donor standard deviation exceeded 5%. To diagnose cytomegalovirus status from the catalog of TCR beta chain sequences, a statistical classification framework was built. V and J gene assignment, in a later analysis, came from comparing TCR nucleotide sequences with IMGT/GENE-DB human TR gene sequences. Using the TCRdist pipeline, a later analysis assigned CDR3 sequences along with most-parsimonious VDJ recombination scenarios. In a later analysis, each TCR beta chain was defined by its CDR3 amino acid sequence together with its V-gene family, and reads lacking a unique V-gene family were excluded. A later analysis removed 500 to 600 highly shared, low-generation-probability nucleotide sequences to deal with suspected cross-contamination and a sequencing artifact. A later analysis calculated a clonal expansion index for each public chain from normalized within-repertoire ranks of inferred template counts. A later analysis computed generation probabilities with a VDJ recombination model fitted to out-of-frame rearrangements, and checked the results against IGoR. In a later analysis, hypergeometric tests were used to score TCR-TCR, TCR-HLA and TCR-CMV co-occurrence, with a repertoire-size bias correction applied to TCR pairs. A later analysis estimated false discovery rates by permuting HLA or CMV assignments 20 times. In a later analysis, co-occurring TCRs were grouped using DBSCAN, with TCRdist sequence similarity added in when clustering inside HLA-allele-positive subsets. Repertoires with fewer than 30,000 or more than 120,000 public chains, plus five repertoires with anomalous nucleotide sharing, were excluded from co-occurrence clustering. TCRdb carries this immuneACCESS record with in-frame sequences only. Its versions omit some clonotypes, under half of them owing to an unresolved V gene in the studies checked, with the rest unexplained. For V, J and clone size, that table is used; D and trimming come from the DNA. Across this sample there are tens of thousands of clones, with around 67% seen only once. In total, the top ten clones hold about 2.3% of the sample.

Points on this clone: No antigen is known for it. No much larger clone is present one base from it, and per-base qualities are unavailable.

The material sequenced was PBMCs. This TCR was sampled from a human donor in good health. The chain is encoded by TRBV7-9 joined to TRBJ1-5; TRBD1 might be the D gene, on 5 matching bases. The CDR3 has the sequence CASSLAGGDQPQHF. The nucleotide sequence reads as follows: TGTGCCAGCAGCTTAGCCGGAGGGGATCAGCCCCAGCATTTT. Full variable domain (CDR3 extended with the reference TRBV7-9 and TRBJ1-5 proteins): DTGVSQNPRHKITKRGQNVTFRCDPISEHNRLYWYRQTLGQGPEFLTYFQNEAQLEKSRLLSDRFSAERPKGSFSTLEIQRTEQGDSAMYLCASSLAGGDQPQHFGDGTRLSIL.